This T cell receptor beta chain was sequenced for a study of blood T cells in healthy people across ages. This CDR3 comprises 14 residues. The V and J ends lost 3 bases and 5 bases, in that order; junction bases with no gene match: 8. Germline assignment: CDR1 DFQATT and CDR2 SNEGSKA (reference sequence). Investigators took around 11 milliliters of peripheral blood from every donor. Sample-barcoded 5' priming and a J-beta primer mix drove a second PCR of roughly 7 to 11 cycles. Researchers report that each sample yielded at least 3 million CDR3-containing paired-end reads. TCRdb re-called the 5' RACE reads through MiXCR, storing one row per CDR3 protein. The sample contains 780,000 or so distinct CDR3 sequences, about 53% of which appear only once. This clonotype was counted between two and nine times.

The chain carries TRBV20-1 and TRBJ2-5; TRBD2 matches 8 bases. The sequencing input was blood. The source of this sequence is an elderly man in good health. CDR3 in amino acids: CSARDPAGVETQYF. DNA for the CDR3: TGCAGTGCTAGGGACCCAGCGGGAGTGGAGACCCAGTACTTC.